The source of this TCR beta chain is a study of Graves' ophthalmopathy and Graves' hyperthyroidism. Study information: Ophthalmopathy not arising within 18 months of follow-up defined hyperthyroidism as stable.

Amplification of TCR beta CDR3 regions used RNA transcripts. RT-PCR in the first round used HTBI primers; a second-round multiplex PCR followed. TCRdb reanalysed the multiplex PCR reads using MiXCR and keeps one entry per CDR3 protein. Seen here are around 1.1 million distinct CDR3 sequences, around a third observed once, and the top ten hold over 8.5%. This clonotype was observed a handful of times. The germline CDR1 and CDR2 sequences are LNHDA and SQIVND (reference sequence). The CDR3 has 16 residues. The ends lost 0 bases at V and 4 bases at J; junction bases unmatched: 5. This receptor was taken from an adult man with Graves' hyperthyroidism. Material for sequencing was peripheral blood or thyroid tissue (not recorded which). V gene TRBV19 combines with J gene TRBJ2-7; 11 bases agree with TRBD2. The CDR3 DNA follows: TGTGCCAGTAGTATAGATCCCGGGACTAGCGGATACGAGCAGTACTTC. Translated: CASSIDPGTSGYEQYF.